This is a list of T cell receptor beta chains from one sample in a study of blood T cell repertoires in COVID-19. The protocol was immunoSEQ multiplex PCR, while the TCRdb copy is restricted to in-frame clones and leaves out a portion. The repertoire includes roughly 250,000 clones, roughly 91% of them detected once, and over 0.8% sits in the top ten. The sample taken for sequencing was peripheral blood. Every receptor here comes from a man aged 30 to 45 with COVID-19, enrolled during active disease. Both conserved end residues are part of each CDR3. The D gene is left open where the match is weak. Where a row states a size, it is once, few, many or the class of an expanded clone; other rows omit it.

j_gene	abundance	d_gene	len	v_gene	CDR3nt	CDR3aa
TRBJ1-6	.	.	18	TRBV11-2	TGTGCCAGCAGCCTAGCCCCACCTGATGGAGACTATAATTCACCCCTCCACTTT	CASSLAPPDGDYNSPLHF
TRBJ1-3	once	.	13	TRBV27	TGTGCCAGCAGACCAGGGTCTGGAAACACCATATATTTT	CASRPGSGNTIYF
TRBJ2-7	.	.	14	TRBV6-5	TGTGCCAGCAGTTACTCTTCCAGGGGTTACGAGCAGTACTTC	CASSYSSRGYEQYF
TRBJ2-5	.	TRBD1	14	TRBV6-5	TGTGCCAGCAGCTTAACTGGACAGGGGGAGACCCAGTACTTC	CASSLTGQGETQYF
TRBJ1-2	few	.	13	TRBV6-2/TRBV6-3	TGTGCCAGCAGCCGGACAGACGGCTATGGCTACACCTTC	CASSRTDGYGYTF
TRBJ2-7	.	TRBD1	14	TRBV2	TGTGCCAGCAGCTCACTAACAGGGGGCGTCGAGCAGTACTTC	CASSSLTGGVEQYF
TRBJ2-7	.	.	16	TRBV3-1/TRBV3-2	TGTGCCAGCAGCCAAGCCCCCGGGGTCCTCTCCTACGAGCAGTACTTC	CASSQAPGVLSYEQYF
TRBJ1-1	.	.	14	TRBV7-9	TGTGCCAGCAGCTTACTGTTTCAGGTGGCTGAAGCTTTCTTT	CASSLLFQVAEAFF
TRBJ2-1	.	TRBD2	15	TRBV6-6	TGTGCCAGCAGTTACGGCCTAGCGGGGGGAGATGAGCAGTTCTTC	CASSYGLAGGDEQFF
TRBJ1-1	.	.	12	TRBV29-1	TGCAGCGTTGAAGCCGGAGGAACTGAAGCTTTCTTT	CSVEAGGTEAFF
TRBJ1-3	.	.	15	TRBV7-9	TGTGCCAGCAGCTTAGCAGGGGGATCTGGAAACACCATATATTTT	CASSLAGGSGNTIYF
TRBJ1-1	.	.	13	TRBV19	TGTGCCAGTAGTACACAACCAGGGATGGAGGCTTTCTTT	CASSTQPGMEAFF
TRBJ1-5	.	.	14	TRBV4-2	TGTGCCAGCAGCAAGGAACCAGGGAATCAGCCCCAGCATTTT	CASSKEPGNQPQHF
TRBJ1-5	.	TRBD1	14	TRBV5-1	TGCGCCAGCAGCTGGGACAGGGGAGGTCAGCCCCAGCATTTT	CASSWDRGGQPQHF
TRBJ2-7	.	.	13	TRBV30	TGTGCCTGGAATCTCGGGGGATCCTACGAGCAGTACTTC	CAWNLGGSYEQYF
TRBJ2-3	.	.	13	TRBV7-9	TGTGCCAGCAGCCCTACTAGCACAGATACGCAGTATTTT	CASSPTSTDTQYF